These T cell receptor beta chains were read from a single sample in a study of cytomegalovirus exposure and HLA in healthy donors. The table came from immunoSEQ multiplex PCR; TCRdb's copy has only in-frame clones and leaves some out. The sample has 150,000 to 200,000 clones, about 80% seen once. Sequenced: PBMCs. All receptors come from a man younger than 35 in good health and CMV-seropositive. CDR3s include the opening cysteine and the closing phenylalanine or tryptophan. A D gene is named only where the DNA matches it firmly. Some rows mark clone size as missing; the rest say once, few, many or name a class of expanded clone.

-,TRBJ2-5,15,TRBV5-1,-,CASSPQWATRETQYF,TGCGCCAGCAGCCCTCAGTGGGCAACAAGAGAGACCCAGTACTTC
-,TRBJ2-7,12,TRBV27,-,CASSFGGREQYF,TGTGCCAGCAGTTTTGGGGGGAGGGAGCAGTACTTC
-,TRBJ2-7,14,TRBV5-1,-,CASRKDMSPYEQYF,TGCGCCAGCAGAAAGGACATGAGCCCCTACGAGCAGTACTTC
-,TRBJ2-7,14,TRBV2,TRBD1,CASRGTGGPYEQYF,TGTGCCAGCAGAGGGACAGGGGGCCCCTACGAGCAGTACTTC
-,TRBJ2-2,20,TRBV6-1,TRBD2,CASSGRGSSGLLANTGELFF,TGTGCCAGCAGTGGCAGAGGGTCTAGCGGGCTACTAGCGAACACCGGGGAGCTGTTTTTT
-,TRBJ1-6,13,TRBV6-5,-,CATGDSYNSPLHF,TGTGCCACCGGGGACTCCTATAATTCACCCCTCCACTTT
-,TRBJ2-7,15,TRBV4-1,-,CASSQDTGFSYEQYF,TGCGCCAGCAGCCAAGATACAGGATTTTCCTACGAGCAGTACTTC
-,TRBJ2-5,16,TRBV5-1,TRBD2,CASSLLASGTAGTQYF,TGCGCCAGCAGCTTGTTGGCTAGCGGGACCGCGGGGACCCAGTACTTC
-,TRBJ2-3,17,TRBV4-3,TRBD2,CASSQEGVAGGTDTQYF,TGCGCCAGCAGCCAAGAGGGAGTAGCGGGGGGCACAGATACGCAGTATTTT
-,TRBJ2-5,14,TRBV7-9,-,CASSFRALRETQYF,TGTGCCAGCAGCTTCAGGGCGTTGCGGGAGACCCAGTACTTC
few,TRBJ1-3,15,TRBV19,-,CASSTISPSGNTIYF,TGTGCCAGTAGTACTATTTCTCCCTCCGGAAACACCATATATTTT
-,TRBJ2-7,14,TRBV27,TRBD1,CASSLGQGIYEQYF,TGTGCCAGCAGTTTGGGACAGGGGATATACGAGCAGTACTTC
-,TRBJ2-5,15,TRBV5-4,TRBD2,CASSLGRGGQETQYF,TGTGCCAGCAGCTTGGGCCGGGGGGGACAAGAGACCCAGTACTTC
-,TRBJ2-2,15,TRBV7-2,-,CASSLAVKRSRELFF,TGTGCCAGCAGCTTAGCAGTTAAGAGGTCCCGGGAGCTGTTTTTT